Following are 9 T cell receptor beta chains from one sample sequenced in a study of T cell repertoires in cytomegalovirus infection. One entry per CDR3 protein results from TCRdb running MiXCR on the reads. The sample records roughly 800,000 distinct CDR3 sequences, under 35% being singletons. These TCRs are of unknown antigen specificity. The sequencing used cultured CD8+ T cells from PBMCs, collected from culture after CMV antigen stimulation. These receptors were taken from a human donor in good health (CMV status not recorded). Some clones in this sample may be carry-over from other donors' samples.

This clonotype was seen ten or more times. The genes are TRBV7-2 and TRBJ2-2; 15 nucleotides agree with TRBD2. Looked up from germline, CDR1 is SGHTA and CDR2 is FQGNSA. With 5 bases clipped from V and 4 bases from J, the junction kept 5 bases outside the gene matches. The CDR3 covers 17 residues. The CDR3 loop is CASSAGLAGGITGELFF. The CDR3 DNA is TGTGCCAGCAGCGCGGGACTAGCGGGGGGTATCACCGGGGAGCTGTTTTTT.

This clonotype was counted between two and nine times. The V call is TRBV6-2 or TRBV6-3, the J call TRBJ2-1; tentative D call: TRBD1 (7 bases). Germline CDR1 is MNHEY and CDR2 is SVGEGT. V gave up 5 bases and J gave up 10 bases, with 12 bases separating them. The CDR3 is 12 residues long. The CDR3 nucleotides read TGTGCCAGCAGTAACGGGGGACAGGAGCAGTTCTTC. Its translation is CASSNGGQEQFF.

This clonotype was seen a handful of times. The chain employs TRBV7-9 and TRBJ1-2; 9 nucleotides match TRBD1. V shed 6 bases, J shed 6 bases, and the junction held 5 bases outside the gene matches. Germline V gene lookup returns CDR1 SEHNR and CDR2 FQNEAQ (reference sequence). This CDR3 is 13 amino acids long. CDR3 DNA sequence: TGTGCCAGCAGTCAGGGACAGGGAAATGGCTACACCTTC. Protein product: CASSQGQGNGYTF.

A few counts support this clonotype. This chain links TRBV4-3 with TRBJ2-5, with D perhaps being TRBD1 or TRBD2 (5 bases each). Trimming pared 5 bases from V and 5 bases from J, leaving 18 bases between. There are 15 residues in the CDR3. Germline loops: CDR1 LGHNA, CDR2 YSLEER. The CDR3 DNA reads as TGCGCCAGCAGCACAAACATGGGGCCGGGGGAGACCCAGTACTTC. This sequence encodes CASSTNMGPGETQYF.

The V call is TRBV10-2, the J call TRBJ2-3; 8 nucleotides agree with TRBD2. This CDR3 contains 14 residues. CDR1 WSHSY and CDR2 SAAADI come from the germline V gene. After removal of 9 bases from V and 0 bases from J, the junction contained 5 bases not matched to a gene. CDR3 sequence: CARSRGESTDTQYF. Written as DNA, the CDR3 is TGCGCCAGATCGCGGGGGGAAAGCACAGATACGCAGTATTTT.

This CDR3 is CASSKPGSTNEKLFF. The CDR3 DNA follows: TGTGCCAGCAGTAAACCGGGATCAACTAATGAAAAACTGTTTTTT. V is TRBV27 and J is TRBJ1-4, with D unclear. The CDR3 totals 15 residues. Germline V gives CDR1 MNHEY, CDR2 SMNVEV (reference sequence). The V end was cut by 5 bases, the J end by 0 bases, with 10 bases between. Variable domain in full (rest from reference TRBV27 and TRBJ1-4): EAQVTQNPRYLITVTGKKLTVTCSQNMNHEYMSWYRQDPGLGLRQIYYSMNVEVTDKGDVPEGYKVSRKEKRNFPLILESPSPNQTSLYFCASSKPGSTNEKLFFGSGTQLSVL.

The rearrangement links TRBV28 to TRBJ2-5; 7 nucleotides align to TRBD1. The CDR3 consists of 15 residues. V shed 4 bases, J shed 3 bases, and the junction held 8 bases outside the gene matches. CDR1 is MDHEN and CDR2 is SYDVKM in the germline V gene. Here the CDR3 DNA reads TGTGCCAGCAGTTCCCACAGGGGTAGGAAAGAGACCCAGTACTTC. Translation gives CASSSHRGRKETQYF.

V gene TRBV12-3 or TRBV12-4 combines with J gene TRBJ1-3; tentatively, D is TRBD1 (5 bases). The ends were cut back, 3 bases at V and 3 bases at J, with 9 bases in the middle. This CDR3 is 14 amino acids long. This chain's CDR3 is CASSLGVYGNTIYF. The CDR3 nucleotides are TGTGCCAGCAGTTTGGGGGTTTATGGAAACACCATATATTTT.

J is TRBJ2-1 and V is TRBV4-3; TRBD1 or TRBD2 may be the D gene (5 bases each). Germline lookup yields CDR1 LGHNA and CDR2 YSLEER. This CDR3 comprises 15 residues. V was pared by 4 bases and J by 4 bases, with 14 bases between. The CDR3, as DNA: TGCGCCAGCAGCCGTAACCGGGACGGGTACAATGAGCAGTTCTTC. Amino acids: CASSRNRDGYNEQFF.